The sequence of this TCR beta chain was determined in a study of cytomegalovirus exposure and HLA in healthy donors. About the research overall: Unique TCRs numbering around 85 million, obtained from HLA-typed donors, made up an early data release. Study-wide results and limits: Researchers reported in a later analysis that a missense DCLRE1C variant was tied to TCR beta V- and J-gene trimming.

Comment on this clone: Its antigen is currently unknown.

Researchers ran the PCR with 60 Vbeta and 13 Jbeta primers. In the original processing: An analysis that came later counted 80 million or so unique TCR beta chains, approximately 9.9 million shared. The protocol was immunoSEQ multiplex PCR, while the TCRdb copy is restricted to in-frame clones and leaves out a portion. V, J and clone size reflect that table, while D and trimming were determined from the DNA. In total, the table holds some 110,000 clones. Germline V gene lookup returns CDR1 GTSNPN and CDR2 SVGIG (reference sequence). CDR3 length: 13 amino acids. Trimming left V 1 base short and J 1 base short, with 7 bases between.

The sample taken for sequencing was PBMCs. This clonotype originated in a man between 35 and 55 years old in good health and CMV-seronegative. The chain employs TRBV30 and TRBJ2-5; no firm D call. CDR3 sequence (DNA): TGTGCCTGGAGTGAGAGGCTCCAAGAGACCCAGTACTTC. This sequence encodes CAWSERLQETQYF.